One sample yielded the 17 T cell receptor beta chains listed below, sequenced in a study of OX40 agonist ivuxolimab in advanced cancers. Here immunoSEQ multiplex PCR was the method, and the copy in TCRdb shows in-frame clones only, minus some. The data show roughly 48,000 clones, with 70% to 90% seen just once and 5.5% to 7% held by the top ten. The source material was CD4+ or CD8+ T cells sorted from blood, sampled in a trial of the OX40 agonist ivuxolimab. The receptors originated from an adult with an advanced solid tumor such as melanoma, head and neck, liver or kidney cancer.

The chain employs TRBV5-1 and TRBJ2-2, with a tentative D call TRBD2 (5 bases). The V gene lost 4 bases and the J gene lost 7 bases, with 11 bases spanning the gap. The CDR3 spans 13 residues. Per germline, CDR1 SGHRS and CDR2 YFSETQ. The CDR3 region has the DNA TGCGCCAGCAGCCTCGGGATGCTCGGGGAGCTGTTTTTT. Translated, it gives CASSLGMLGELFF.

J is TRBJ1-6 and V is TRBV13, with 11 bases fitting TRBD1. From germline, CDR1 is PRHDT and CDR2 FYEKMQ (reference sequence). The CDR3 is 15 residues long. V dropped 4 bases and J dropped 6; count of bases not matched to a gene: 2. The chain's CDR3 is CASSSGQGVNSPLHF. CDR3 nucleotides: TGTGCCAGCAGCTCGGGACAGGGGGTTAATTCACCCCTCCACTTT.

V usage is TRBV6-4 and J usage is TRBJ1-4; 8 bases map to TRBD1. The CDR3 is 18 residues long. The V and J ends lost 4 bases and 3 bases, in that order; junction bases with no gene match: 13. Germline CDR1 MRHNA, CDR2 SNTAGT. CDR3 amino acids: CASSAQPAMTGANEKLFF. CDR3 sequence (DNA): TGTGCCAGCAGTGCGCAACCGGCCATGACAGGGGCTAATGAAAAACTGTTTTTT.

The V call is TRBV30, the J call TRBJ2-6; D is unclear. This CDR3 comprises 15 residues. Trimming took 2 bases from V and 11 from J, leaving 19 bases between them. Germline V gene lookup returns CDR1 GTSNPN and CDR2 SVGIG (reference sequence). For the CDR3, the DNA is TGTGCCTGGAGTAGGTTGGGGATGGCGTCCGACGTCCTGACTTTC. The encoded protein is CAWSRLGMASDVLTF. The variable domain in full, with the rest retrieved from reference TRBV30 and TRBJ2-6, is SQTIHQWPATLVQPVGSPLSLECTVEGTSNPNLYWYRQAAGRGLQLLFYSVGIGQISSEVPQNLSASRPQDRQFILSSKKLLLSDSGFYLCAWSRLGMASDVLTFGAGSRLTVL.

This sequence joins TRBV11-3 and TRBJ2-3, with 8 bases matching TRBD1. Germline trimming cut 3 bases from V and 3 bases from J; bases unmatched to any gene: 2. The V gene's germline CDR1 is SGHNT and CDR2 YENEEA. This CDR3 region has 14 residues. In nucleotides, the CDR3 is TGTGCCAGCAGCTTTGGACAGGGAACAGATACGCAGTATTTT. It is translated as CASSFGQGTDTQYF. Complete variable domain (other parts from reference TRBV11-3 and TRBJ2-3): EAGVVQSPRYKIIEKKQPVAFWCNPISGHNTLYWYLQNLGQGPELLIRYENEEAVDDSQLPKDRFSAERLKGVDSTLKIQPAELGDSAVYLCASSFGQGTDTQYFGPGTRLTVL.

The CDR3 loop is CASSVQGAGNTIYF. The CDR3 DNA reads as TGTGCCAGCAGTGTACAGGGTGCAGGAAACACCATATATTTT. The chain has TRBV5-4 and TRBJ1-3; D possibly corresponds to TRBD1 (6 bases). V was clipped by 5 bases and J by 4 bases, with 13 bases between them. The CDR3 runs 14 residues. CDR1 and CDR2 (germline): SGHNT, YYREEE (reference sequence).

CDR3 sequence (DNA): TGTGCCAGCTCTTTTGACACGATGAACACTGAAGCTTTCTTT. It yields the protein CASSFDTMNTEAFF. The V call is TRBV2, the J call TRBJ1-1; unclear D gene. The CDR3 is 14 amino acids. The germline V gene has CDR1 SNHLY and CDR2 FYNNEI. Trimming shortened V by 8 bases and J by 0 bases, and 13 bases separated the two germline ends.

This clone was found once. The rearrangement joins TRBV6-6 to TRBJ1-1; D gene ambiguous. The CDR3 contains 10 residues. Germline V gene data show CDR1 as MNHNY and CDR2 as SVGAGI (reference sequence). V lost 7 bases, J lost 5 bases, and 5 bases lay in between. CDR3 in DNA: TGTGCCAGCACTCGGACTGAAGCTTTCTTT. Protein sequence: CASTRTEAFF.

This clone was observed once. The genes are TRBV5-1 and TRBJ2-3; 12 bases fit TRBD2. CDR1 and CDR2 (germline): SGHRS, YFSETQ. This CDR3 comprises 16 residues. Germline trimming cut 4 bases from V and 1 base from J; bases unmatched to any gene: 4. CDR3 sequence reads: CASSPLAGGGTDTQYF. The CDR3 bases are TGCGCCAGCAGCCCTCTAGCGGGGGGGGGCACAGATACGCAGTATTTT.

This sequence joins TRBV5-1 and TRBJ1-4; no firm D call. There are 16 residues in the CDR3. The V end was cut by 3 bases, the J end by 5 bases, with 17 bases between. CDR1 SGHRS and CDR2 YFSETQ come from the germline V gene. Here the CDR3 DNA reads TGCGCCAGCAGCTACGGACCCTCAGCCCCAAATGAAAAACTGTTTTTT. It encodes CASSYGPSAPNEKLFF.

The V and J genes are TRBV7-9 and TRBJ2-7; D not certain. CDR3 size: 14 residues. Germline CDR1 reads SEHNR; CDR2 reads FQNEAQ (reference sequence). The germline V and J ends were trimmed by 4 bases and 1 base, with 11 bases remaining between them. The CDR3 loop reads CASSSKGPSYEQYF. In DNA, the CDR3 is TGTGCCAGCAGCTCTAAAGGACCTTCCTACGAGCAGTACTTC.

The V and J genes are TRBV18 and TRBJ1-1, with D possibly being TRBD1 (6 bases). From germline, CDR1 is KGHSH and CDR2 LQKENI. CDR3 length: 13 residues. Trimming removed 2 bases from V and 7 bases from J, with 11 bases in between. Here the CDR3 reads CASSPTGQGEAFF. The CDR3 DNA reads as TGTGCCAGCTCACCAACAGGGCAGGGTGAAGCTTTCTTT. The variable domain in full, with the rest retrieved from reference TRBV18 and TRBJ1-1, is NAGVMQNPRHLVRRRGQEARLRCSPMKGHSHVYWYRQLPEEGLKFMVYLQKENIIDESGMPKERFSAEFPKEGPSILRIQQVVRGDSAAYFCASSPTGQGEAFFGQGTRLTVV.

This chain connects TRBV28 to TRBJ2-7; tentative D call: TRBD1 (8 bases). CDR1 is MDHEN and CDR2 is SYDVKM in the germline V gene. The ends were cut back, 7 bases at V and 2 bases at J, with 15 bases in the middle. The CDR3 extends over 14 amino acids. This CDR3 reads CASTTGGRAYEQYF. CDR3 nucleotides: TGTGCCAGCACAACAGGGGGGAGGGCCTACGAGCAGTACTTC.

The rearrangement joins TRBV6-5 to TRBJ2-5; TRBD2 matches 7 bases. Trimming cost V 0 bases and J 5 bases; bases outside gene matches: 6. This CDR3 region has 15 residues. Germline lookup yields CDR1 MNHEY and CDR2 SVGAGI. The CDR3 DNA sequence: TGTGCCAGCAGTTACTCGACGGGGGGTAGGGAGACCCAGTACTTC. This gives the protein CASSYSTGGRETQYF.

CDR3 in amino acids: CASSSWTGSFYGYTF. CDR3 nucleotide sequence: TGTGCCAGCAGCAGCTGGACAGGTTCTTTCTATGGCTACACCTTC. The chain joins TRBV5-5 to TRBJ1-2; TRBD1 aligns across 7 bases. Germline-derived CDR1 and CDR2 are SGHKS and YYEKEE (reference sequence). Trimming took 4 bases from V and 4 from J; bases not matched to a gene: 10. CDR3 length: 15 amino acids.

This clone was detected only once. The chain has TRBV19 and TRBJ1-2, with D uncertain. CDR1 is LNHDA and CDR2 is SQIVND in the germline V gene (reference sequence). This CDR3 has 13 amino acids. Deletions cut 3 bases from V and 3 bases from J, with 8 bases between. Written as DNA, the CDR3 is TGTGCCAGTAGTATCCCCGGGGACTATGGCTACACCTTC. This gives the protein CASSIPGDYGYTF.

The chain is built from TRBV6-6 and TRBJ2-7; D not certain. Trimming cost V 5 bases and J 7 bases, with 12 bases left between them. Germline CDR1 MNHNY, CDR2 SVGAGI (reference sequence). There are 12 residues in the CDR3. The DNA for the CDR3 is TGTGCCAGCAGTACACCTCCCGCGGAGCAGTACTTC. Protein product: CASSTPPAEQYF.